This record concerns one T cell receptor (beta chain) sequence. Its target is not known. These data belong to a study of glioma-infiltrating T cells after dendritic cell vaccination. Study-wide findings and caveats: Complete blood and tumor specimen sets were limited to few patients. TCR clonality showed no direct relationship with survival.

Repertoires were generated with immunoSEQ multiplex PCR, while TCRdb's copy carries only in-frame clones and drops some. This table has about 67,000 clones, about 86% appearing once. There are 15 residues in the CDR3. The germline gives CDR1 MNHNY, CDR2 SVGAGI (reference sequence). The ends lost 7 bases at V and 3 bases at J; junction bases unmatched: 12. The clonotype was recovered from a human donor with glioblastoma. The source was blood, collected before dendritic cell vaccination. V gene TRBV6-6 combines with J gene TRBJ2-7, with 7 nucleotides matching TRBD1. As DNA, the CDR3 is TGTGCCAGCACCCTTTCGGACCCAGGGGGCTACGAGCAGTACTTC. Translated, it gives CASTLSDPGGYEQYF.